This T cell receptor (beta chain) came from a study of Graves' ophthalmopathy and Graves' hyperthyroidism. RNA transcripts served as template for amplifying TCR beta CDR3 sequences. The first round was an RT-PCR with HTBI primers, and the second round was a multiplex PCR. TCRdb independently ran MiXCR on the multiplex PCR reads; one entry per CDR3 protein. Of some 750,000 distinct CDR3 sequences listed, 40% were seen once; the top ten hold 44%. The J segment lost 1 base and the V segment lost 6 bases, leaving 3 bases of the junction unmatched. The length of the CDR3 is 15 residues. Germline CDR1 is LNHDA and CDR2 is SQIVND (reference sequence).

The source is an adult man with Graves' ophthalmopathy. V gene TRBV19 combines with J gene TRBJ2-2; 9 bases line up with TRBD1. Material: peripheral blood. DNA of the CDR3: TGTGCCAGTAGGGGGACAGGGAAGAACACCGGGGAGCTGTTTTTT. It translates to CASRGTGKNTGELFF.